Listed below are T cell receptor beta chains from one sample, sequenced in a study of blood T cell repertoires in COVID-19. The method was immunoSEQ multiplex PCR; TCRdb's version includes in-frame clones alone and lacks a portion of them. The sample consists of around 120,000 clones, roughly 80% of them appearing once. Sample: peripheral blood. The origin of the receptors is a human donor in a cohort sampled during active COVID-19. Both conserved end residues are part of each CDR3. Each record gives: V gene, J gene, D gene, CDR3 length, clone size, CDR3 DNA, CDR3 protein. D genes are given only for firm matches. The size entry is marked missing in some rows and otherwise reads once, few, many or a size class.

>TRBV6-5|TRBJ1-5|.|14|.
TGTGCCAGCAGTTACTCTCCCAAAGCAAATCCCCAGCATTTT
CASSYSPKANPQHF
>TRBV7-2|TRBJ1-1|TRBD1|14|few
TGTGCCAGCAGCTTAGAGGCCAGGGGGACTGAAGCTTTCTTT
CASSLEARGTEAFF
>TRBV6-6|TRBJ1-2|TRBD1|14|once
TGTGCCAGCAGTATAATAGGGACAGGGAGTGGCTACACCTTC
CASSIIGTGSGYTF
>TRBV5-6|TRBJ1-2|.|11|few
TGTGCCAGCGCGGGGGGCAAAGGCTACACCTTC
CASAGGKGYTF
>TRBV7-3|TRBJ2-5|.|13|.
TGTGCCAGCAGCTTAACCTATCAAGAGACCCAGTACTTC
CASSLTYQETQYF
>TRBV10-3|TRBJ2-7|.|14|.
TGTGCCATCAGTGAGAGCCTCCGGGCCTACGAGCAGTACTTC
CAISESLRAYEQYF
>TRBV7-2|TRBJ2-3|.|13|.
TGTGCCAGCAGCTTAGGGCCGAAGGATACGCAGTATTTT
CASSLGPKDTQYF
>TRBV27|TRBJ1-6|.|16|.
TGTGCCAGCAGTTTATCGTGGTCGGGGTCTAATTCACCCCTCCACTTT
CASSLSWSGSNSPLHF
>TRBV28|TRBJ2-3|.|15|.
TGTGCCAGCAGTTTATCAGGGCCTAGGGGAGATACGCAGTATTTT
CASSLSGPRGDTQYF
>TRBV27|TRBJ2-3|.|18|.
TGTGCGGTAGGTCGAGGACAGGGCCTAGCGGGGAGCACAGATACGCAGTATTTT
CAVGRGQGLAGSTDTQYF
>TRBV5-5|TRBJ2-3|TRBD2|16|.
TGTGCCAGCAGCCTCGCCGGTAGCGGGAGCTCAGATACGCAGTATTTT
CASSLAGSGSSDTQYF
>TRBV10-3|TRBJ2-3|TRBD2|15|.
TGTGCCATCAAGGGCGGGGGTACTAGCACAGATACGCAGTATTTT
CAIKGGGTSTDTQYF
>TRBV3-1/TRBV3-2|TRBJ2-3|.|15|.
TGTGCCAGCAGCCCCCCCGGGGAGTACACAGATACGCAGTATTTT
CASSPPGEYTDTQYF
>TRBV4-1|TRBJ2-7|TRBD1|16|.
TGCGCCAGCAGCCAAGCCCCATACAGGGGGCCGAACGAGCAGTACTTC
CASSQAPYRGPNEQYF
>TRBV5-4|TRBJ1-2|.|12|.
TGTGCCAGCAGCTTGGCGGGGGATGGCTACACCTTC
CASSLAGDGYTF
>TRBV24-1|TRBJ1-5|.|16|.
TGTGCCACCAGTGGTCGTGGGGCGGATAGCAATCAGCCCCAGCATTTT
CATSGRGADSNQPQHF
>TRBV24-1|TRBJ2-7|.|14|.
TGTGCCACCAGTGATACGGGAGCTGCCTACGAGCAGTACTTC
CATSDTGAAYEQYF
>TRBV30|TRBJ2-2|.|13|.
TGTGCCTGGAAGTTTAGATTCACCGGGGAGCTGTTTTTT
CAWKFRFTGELFF
>TRBV7-3|TRBJ2-5|TRBD1|13|.
TGTGCCAGCAGTCGGGACAGGGAAGGGACCCAGTACTTC
CASSRDREGTQYF
>TRBV6-5|TRBJ1-5|.|16|.
TGTGCCAGCAGTTACTCGAACAGGGCTAGCAATCAGCCCCAGCATTTT
CASSYSNRASNQPQHF
>TRBV2|TRBJ2-3|.|13|.
TGTGCCAGCAGTGTTCTTCTACAGGATACGCAGTATTTT
CASSVLLQDTQYF
>TRBV3-1/TRBV3-2|TRBJ2-2|.|15|.
TGTGCCAGCAGTTCGGGACTCTCGAACACCGGGGAGCTGTTTTTT
CASSSGLSNTGELFF
>TRBV19|TRBJ1-5|TRBD1|16|.
TGTGCCAGTGGGCCCGATAGACAGGGGGCCAATCAGCCCCAGCATTTT
CASGPDRQGANQPQHF
>TRBV27|TRBJ1-6|.|13|few
TGTGCCAGCAGTCCTGTTTGGGAGTCACCCCTCCACTTT
CASSPVWESPLHF
>TRBV27|TRBJ2-3|TRBD2|14|.
TGTGCCAGCATCCTGACTAGCGGGAGATTGCCGCAGTATTTT
CASILTSGRLPQYF
>TRBV28|TRBJ1-1|.|12|.
TGTGCCAGCAGTTTGGGTCCCCAGGGAGCTTTCTTT
CASSLGPQGAFF
>TRBV27|TRBJ1-6|.|12|few
TGTGCCAGCAGACAACAGGGCTCACCCCTCCACTTT
CASRQQGSPLHF
>TRBV2|TRBJ2-1|TRBD2|18|.
TGTGCCAGCAGTCTCGGGGGACTAGCGGGAAGGTCCTACAATGAGCAGTTCTTC
CASSLGGLAGRSYNEQFF
>TRBV7-3|TRBJ2-3|TRBD2|16|.
TGTGCCAGCAGCTTATTAGGCGGGGGGCCCACAGATACGCAGTATTTT
CASSLLGGGPTDTQYF